These 20 T cell receptor beta chains originate from one sample sequenced in a study of T cell responses to AZD1222 COVID-19 vaccine. Assay: immunoSEQ multiplex PCR; the TCRdb copy retains only in-frame clones and omits some. The repertoire holds around 90,000 clones, with roughly 90% as singletons. Sequenced here: peripheral blood, sampled on day 0 of AZD1222 vaccination. The receptors stem from an adult in good health.

The chain joins TRBV5-1 to TRBJ2-7; maybe TRBD2 (5 bases). Germline V lookup: CDR1 SGHRS, CDR2 YFSETQ. Trimming cost V 4 bases and J 6 bases, with 14 bases left between them. The CDR3 is 13 residues long. The CDR3 DNA sequence: TGCGCCAGCAGCGAGGGAGTACCCGGCGAGCAGTACTTC. It encodes CASSEGVPGEQYF.

The genes are TRBV3-1 (or the pseudogene TRBV3-2) and TRBJ2-1; TRBD2 matches 7 bases. CDR1 is LGHDT, CDR2 YNNKEL, per germline (reference sequence). The CDR3 runs to 16 residues. With V trimmed by 5 bases and J by 0 bases, 7 bases remained unmatched. The CDR3 spells CASSSLAAYSYNEQFF. CDR3 nucleotides: TGTGCCAGCAGCAGTCTAGCGGCATACTCCTACAATGAGCAGTTCTTC.

The chain is built from TRBV13 and TRBJ2-3; 7 nucleotides agree with TRBD2. The CDR3 spans 14 residues. Per the germline V gene, CDR1 is PRHDT and CDR2 is FYEKMQ (reference sequence). Losses at the gene ends were 5 bases for V and 1 base for J; bases not matched to a gene: 3. The DNA of the CDR3 is TGTGCCAGCAGCGAGCGGGGTGGCACAGATACGCAGTATTTT. Its translation: CASSERGGTDTQYF.

The chain carries TRBV5-4 and TRBJ1-1; 9 bases are shared with TRBD1. V was clipped by 4 bases and J by 7 bases; unmatched bases: 11. Germline V gene sequence: CDR1 SGHNT, CDR2 YYREEE (reference sequence). This CDR3 contains 15 residues. The DNA for the CDR3 is TGTGCCAGCAGCGCTAATGGGGACAGGGTTTTTGAAGCTTTCTTT. It codes for CASSANGDRVFEAFF. Based on the CDR3 plus reference TRBV5-4 and TRBJ1-1, the full variable domain is ETGVTQSPTHLIKTRGQQVTLRCSSQSGHNTVSWYQQALGQGPQFIFQYYREEENGRGNFPPRFSGLQFPNYSSELNVNALELDDSALYLCASSANGDRVFEAFFGQGTRLTVV.

This clone was counted a single time. Written as DNA, the CDR3 is TGTGCCAGCAGTCCACAGGGTAACTATGGCTACACCTTC. As protein: CASSPQGNYGYTF. This chain links TRBV27 with TRBJ1-2; a possible D gene is TRBD1 (6 bases). The CDR3 has 13 amino acids. Germline V gene sequence: CDR1 MNHEY, CDR2 SMNVEV (reference sequence). V was trimmed by 5 bases and J by 1 base, leaving 8 bases between them.

The chain joins TRBV11-2 to TRBJ2-2, with 11 bases matching TRBD2. The CDR3 has 15 residues. V shed 4 bases, J shed 7 bases, and the junction held 5 bases outside the gene matches. Germline V gene lookup returns CDR1 SGHAT and CDR2 FQNNGV. The CDR3, as DNA: TGTGCCAGCAGCTCCCGACTAGCGGGGAACGGGGAGCTGTTTTTT. It translates to CASSSRLAGNGELFF.

This clone was observed a single time. This sequence joins TRBV30 and TRBJ1-1, with D maybe TRBD1 (6 bases). In germline, CDR1 is GTSNPN, CDR2 SVGIG (reference sequence). CDR3 length: 13 amino acids. Trimming left V 3 bases short and J 0 bases short, with 8 bases between. DNA for the CDR3: TGTGCCTGGAGCGGACAGTTGAACACTGAAGCTTTCTTT. Translation: CAWSGQLNTEAFF.

V is TRBV2 and J is TRBJ2-2, with 11 bases fitting TRBD2. This CDR3 contains 16 residues. Looked up from germline, CDR1 is SNHLY and CDR2 is FYNNEI. Trimming removed 2 bases from V and 4 bases from J; junction bases left unmatched: 3. CDR3 sequence reads: CASSEIGTSGTGELFF. CDR3 DNA sequence: TGTGCCAGCAGTGAAATTGGGACTAGCGGCACCGGGGAGCTGTTTTTT.

The chain combines TRBV5-4 with TRBJ2-1; D not certain. V dropped 0 bases and J dropped 6 bases, with 13 bases sitting between them. Germline assignment: CDR1 SGHNT and CDR2 YYREEE (reference sequence). The length of the CDR3 is 15 residues. DNA of the CDR3: TGTGCCAGCAGCTTGGGACACCTTAAAGCCAATGAGCAGTTCTTC. This codes for CASSLGHLKANEQFF.

The chain recombines TRBV5-4 with TRBJ1-3, with 9 nucleotides matching TRBD1. Germline CDR1 reads SGHNT; CDR2 reads YYREEE (reference sequence). V shed 0 bases, J shed 0 bases, and the junction held 1 base outside the gene matches. The CDR3 covers 16 residues. The CDR3 DNA follows: TGTGCCAGCAGCTTGGGGACAGGGGTCTCTGGAAACACCATATATTTT. This codes for CASSLGTGVSGNTIYF.

V is TRBV9 and J is TRBJ2-2, with D tentatively TRBD1 (6 bases). CDR3 length equals 18 residues. Trimming took off 0 bases at V and 2 bases at J, with 17 bases between the two ends. From germline, CDR1 is SGDLS and CDR2 YYNGEE. CDR3 residues: CASSVAHLPGHNTGELFF. The CDR3 DNA sequence: TGTGCCAGCAGCGTAGCCCATCTCCCGGGACACAACACCGGGGAGCTGTTTTTT.

The chain links TRBV11-2 to TRBJ1-6; TRBD1 matches at 7 bases. CDR3 length: 15 amino acids. V lost 2 bases and J lost 7; bases outside the gene matches: 5. CDR1 and CDR2 from the germline V gene are SGHAT and FQNNGV. This chain's CDR3 is CASSLTRDSNSPLHF. The CDR3 DNA is TGTGCCAGCAGCTTAACCCGGGACAGCAATTCACCCCTCCACTTT.

The chain has TRBV9 and TRBJ2-2; D not certain. Germline V gene lookup returns CDR1 SGDLS and CDR2 YYNGEE. This CDR3 has 12 amino acids. Trimming shortened V by 4 bases and J by 9 bases, and 10 bases separated the two germline ends. The CDR3 DNA sequence: TGTGCCAGCAGCCCCCAAGACCGGGAGCTGTTTTTT. This encodes CASSPQDRELFF.

The CDR3 DNA reads as TGCGCCAGCAGCTTGGGGTCCAGCCCTCAGGGAGATACGCAGTATTTT. It encodes CASSLGSSPQGDTQYF. V is TRBV5-1 and J is TRBJ2-3, with a weak D call TRBD1 (5 bases). This CDR3 has 16 amino acids. The germline V gene has CDR1 SGHRS and CDR2 YFSETQ. Trimming pared 0 bases from V and 5 bases from J, leaving 16 bases between. The full variable domain, completed using reference TRBV5-1 and TRBJ2-3, is KAGVTQTPRYLIKTRGQQVTLSCSPISGHRSVSWYQQTPGQGLQFLFEYFSETQRNKGNFPGRFSGRQFSNSRSEMNVSTLELGDSALYLCASSLGSSPQGDTQYFGPGTRLTVL.

This chain connects TRBV3-1 (or the pseudogene TRBV3-2) to TRBJ2-7, with 7 bases that match TRBD2. V lost 2 bases, J lost 3 bases, and 4 bases stayed unmatched. This CDR3 has 14 amino acids. Germline-derived CDR1 and CDR2 are LGHDT and YNNKEL (reference sequence). The CDR3: CASSQSGENYEQYF. The CDR3, as DNA: TGTGCCAGCAGCCAAAGCGGGGAGAACTACGAGCAGTACTTC.

This clone was detected only a few times. This sequence joins TRBV19 and TRBJ2-7; 12 bases line up with TRBD1. The CDR3 length is 15 residues. Trimming removed 3 bases from V and 5 bases from J; junction bases left unmatched: 5. The germline V gene has CDR1 LNHDA and CDR2 SQIVND (reference sequence). The CDR3 loop reads CASSIFGTGGNEQYF. CDR3 coding DNA: TGTGCCAGTAGTATTTTTGGGACAGGGGGCAACGAGCAGTACTTC.

V is TRBV12-3 or TRBV12-4 and J is TRBJ2-7; D ambiguous. This CDR3 spans 13 amino acids. Trimming removed 5 bases at V and 3 bases at J, with 11 bases between. The CDR3 loop is CASSRVGGYEQYF. In nucleotides, the CDR3 is TGTGCCAGCAGTCGCGTCGGCGGCTACGAGCAGTACTTC.

The chain links TRBV5-5 to TRBJ1-4; 8 bases line up with TRBD1. Per germline, CDR1 SGHKS and CDR2 YYEKEE (reference sequence). This CDR3 has 14 amino acids. V shed 5 bases and J 7 bases; nucleotides not matched to a gene: 7. CDR3 coding DNA: TGTGCCAGCAGTTCGCCAGGGGGCATTGAAAAACTGTTTTTT. Its protein is CASSSPGGIEKLFF. Drawing the rest from reference TRBV5-5 and TRBJ1-4, the complete variable domain is DAGVTQSPTHLIKTRGQQVTLRCSPISGHKSVSWYQQVLGQGPQFIFQYYEKEERGRGNFPDRFSARQFPNYSSELNVNALLLGDSALYLCASSSPGGIEKLFFGSGTQLSVL.

V and J are TRBV11-2 and TRBJ2-1; no firm D call. The CDR3 is 11 residues long. In germline, CDR1 is SGHAT, CDR2 FQNNGV. The ends were cut back, 5 bases at V and 12 bases at J, with 11 bases in the middle. Written as DNA, the CDR3 is TGTGCCAGCAGCCGCCTTGAGAGGCAGTTCTTC. Its translation is CASSRLERQFF.

CDR3 in DNA: TGTGCCTGGAGTGTGGTGGGGGCCCGGGGCTACACCTTC. Translating gives CAWSVVGARGYTF. The chain employs TRBV30 and TRBJ1-2; a possible D gene is TRBD1 (6 bases). CDR3 length equals 13 residues. V lost 0 bases to trimming and J lost 8 bases, with 13 bases between them. Germline CDR1 is GTSNPN and CDR2 is SVGIG (reference sequence).